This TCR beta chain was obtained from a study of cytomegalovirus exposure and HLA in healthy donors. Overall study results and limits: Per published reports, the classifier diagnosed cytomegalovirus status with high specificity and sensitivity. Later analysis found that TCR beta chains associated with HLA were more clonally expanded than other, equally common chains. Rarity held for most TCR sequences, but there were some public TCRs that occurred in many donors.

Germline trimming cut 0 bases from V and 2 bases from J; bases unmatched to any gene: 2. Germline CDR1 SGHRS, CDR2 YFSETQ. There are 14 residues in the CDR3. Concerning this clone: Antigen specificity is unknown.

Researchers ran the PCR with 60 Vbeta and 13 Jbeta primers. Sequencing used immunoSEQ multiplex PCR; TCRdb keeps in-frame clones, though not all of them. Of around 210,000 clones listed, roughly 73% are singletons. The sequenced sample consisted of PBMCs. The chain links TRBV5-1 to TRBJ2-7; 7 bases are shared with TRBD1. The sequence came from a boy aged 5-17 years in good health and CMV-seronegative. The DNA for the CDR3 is TGCGCCAGCAGCTTGGGAGGGGGCCCCTACGAGCAGTACTTC. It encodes CASSLGGGPYEQYF.